The clone carrying this T cell receptor beta chain was seen at least ten times. Its antigen is undetermined. An end of the junction differs from the germline gene, which may be a read error. This specimen belongs to a study of prognosis after radiotherapy for stage I lung cancer. Notes on the study in general: Post-treatment Shannon entropy following stereotactic body radiation therapy was lower among patients who developed distant metastases.

Genomic DNA yielded TCR beta CDR3, amplified by two-round multiplex PCR. The use of primers specific to each TRBV and TRBJ gene characterized first-round PCR. TCRdb used MiXCR to reprocess the multiplex PCR reads, holding one entry per CDR3 protein. Among roughly 30,000 distinct CDR3 sequences listed, just over 40% were seen once. The source was PBMCs, collected before or after stereotactic body radiation therapy (not recorded which). This sequence was found in a donor over 45 with non-small cell lung cancer.

The CDR3 region has the DNA TGTGCTAGCAGTCTGGGCCCACACTCCTACGAGCAGTACTTC. Translated, it gives CASSLGPHSYEQYF. This chain joins TRBV7-7 and TRBJ2-7, with no clear D. The CDR3 is made up of 14 amino acids. Germline CDR1 and CDR2: SSHAT and FNYEAQ (reference sequence). Full variable domain (rest looked up from reference TRBV7-7 and TRBJ2-7): GAGVSQSPRYKVTKRGQDVTLRCDPISSHATLYWYQQALGQGPEFLTYFNYEAQPDKSGLPSDRFSAERPEGSISTLTIQRTEQRDSAMYRCASSLGPHSYEQYFGPGTRLTVT.